Listed below are T cell receptor beta chains from one sample, sequenced in a study of cytomegalovirus exposure and HLA in healthy donors. Here immunoSEQ multiplex PCR was the method, and the copy in TCRdb shows in-frame clones only, minus some. The sample contains fewer than 150,000 clones, more than 75% of which appear only once. Specimen: PBMCs. Receptors originate from a male donor in good health and CMV-seronegative. CDR3s include the opening cysteine and the closing phenylalanine or tryptophan. Each record gives: clone size, V gene, J gene, D gene, CDR3 DNA, CDR3 protein. The D gene is left open where the match is weak. Where a row states a size, it is once, few, many or the class of an expanded clone; other rows omit it.

>NA|TRBV18|TRBJ2-6|NA
TGTGCCAGCTCACCACCACCAGGGCTCGGGGCCAACGTCCTGACTTTC
CASSPPPGLGANVLTF
>NA|TRBV10-3|TRBJ1-2|NA
TGTGCCATCAGTGAGTCGGACAGAATCGGCTACACCTTC
CAISESDRIGYTF
>NA|TRBV7-8|TRBJ2-5|NA
TGTGCCAGCAGCTTAGCACGGCTAGCAGGCGAGACCCAGTACTTC
CASSLARLAGETQYF
>NA|TRBV28|TRBJ1-5|NA
TGTGCCAGCAGTTTAGCACAGAGCAATCAGCCCCAGCATTTT
CASSLAQSNQPQHF
>NA|TRBV9|TRBJ2-5|NA
TGTGCCAGCAGCGTTCCGCAGGGAGGACTAGAGACCCAGTACTTC
CASSVPQGGLETQYF
>NA|TRBV6-5|TRBJ1-2|NA
TGTGCCAGCAGTTACGGAACAGGGCACAATTGGGGCTACACCTTC
CASSYGTGHNWGYTF
>NA|TRBV27|TRBJ2-3|TRBD2
TGTGCCAGCAGTCCGCTCGAGAGCGGGGGGCGGACAGATACGCAGTATTTT
CASSPLESGGRTDTQYF
>NA|TRBV28|TRBJ1-2|NA
TGTGCCAGCAGTGTACCCGGGGGAAAGGGTGGCTACACCTTC
CASSVPGGKGGYTF
>NA|TRBV15|TRBJ1-1|TRBD1
TGTGCCACCCGGGACAGCGAGTTCACTGAAGCTTTCTTT
CATRDSEFTEAFF
>NA|TRBV4-1|TRBJ2-7|NA
TGCGCCAGCAGCCAAGAAAACAGGAGAAACTACGAGCAGTACTTC
CASSQENRRNYEQYF
>NA|TRBV19|TRBJ1-4|NA
TGTGCCAGTAGTACTGGTTTGGGGCTCGGGGAAAAACTGTTTTTT
CASSTGLGLGEKLFF
>NA|TRBV30|TRBJ1-5|NA
TGTGCCTGGAGTGGTCGTCCCTCCAATCAGCCCCAGCATTTT
CAWSGRPSNQPQHF
>NA|TRBV29-1|TRBJ1-1|NA
TGCAGCGTTGGTTGGGGGGGCGAAGCTTTCTTT
CSVGWGGEAFF
>NA|TRBV5-1|TRBJ1-1|TRBD1
TGCGCCAGCAGCCCTGGACAGGGGGGAACTGAAGCTTTCTTT
CASSPGQGGTEAFF
>NA|TRBV27|TRBJ2-7|NA
TGTGCCAGCACGGCGGCAGGGGCCCCCTACGAGCAGTACTTC
CASTAAGAPYEQYF
>NA|TRBV5-8|TRBJ1-4|TRBD1
TGTGCCAGCAGCTCTGGACAGGGGGATAATGAAAAACTGTTTTTT
CASSSGQGDNEKLFF
>NA|TRBV25-1|TRBJ2-3|NA
TGTGCCAGCAGTTTCGCAGGAGATACGCAGTATTTT
CASSFAGDTQYF
>once|TRBV2|TRBJ1-2|NA
TGTGCCAGCAGTGAACTGGAGGATGGCTACACCTTC
CASSELEDGYTF
>NA|TRBV13|TRBJ1-1|TRBD1
TGTGCCAGCTCAAACGGACAGGGGCGGTTGAACACTGAAGCTTTCTTT
CASSNGQGRLNTEAFF
>once|TRBV4-3|TRBJ1-2|TRBD1
TGCGCCAGCAGCCAAGATGGCACAGGGGCAACGAACTATGGCTACACCTTC
CASSQDGTGATNYGYTF
>NA|TRBV5-1|TRBJ2-3|TRBD1
TGCGCCAGCAGTTTACAGGGGGCAAGCACAGATACGCAGTATTTT
CASSLQGASTDTQYF
>NA|TRBV6-1|TRBJ2-2|TRBD2
TGTGCCGGGACGGGAGGTAGCGGGGAGCTGTTTTTT
CAGTGGSGELFF
>NA|TRBV30|TRBJ2-3|TRBD1
TGTGCCTGGAGTACAGGGACAGGGGGCATTTCAGATACGCAGTATTTT
CAWSTGTGGISDTQYF
>NA|TRBV5-7|TRBJ1-2|TRBD1
TGTGCCAGCAGCTTCGAAGGGACAGGGAATGGCTACACCTTC
CASSFEGTGNGYTF
>NA|TRBV2|TRBJ1-2|NA
TGTGCCAGCAGGCTGGGGGGGGTGGGATATGGCTACACCTTC
CASRLGGVGYGYTF
>NA|TRBV27|TRBJ2-7|NA
TGTGCCAGCCGCAGTCTGGCGACCGGACGGGATGAGCAGTACTTC
CASRSLATGRDEQYF
>NA|TRBV9|TRBJ2-1|TRBD2
TGTGCCAGCAGCGTAGGGACTAGCAAAGATGAGCAGTTCTTC
CASSVGTSKDEQFF
>NA|TRBV7-9|TRBJ2-3|TRBD1
TGTGCCAGCAGCTCCGGGACAGGGGTTTCAGATACGCAGTATTTT
CASSSGTGVSDTQYF
>NA|TRBV19|TRBJ1-5|TRBD1
TGTGCCAGTAAGGGACAGGACAATCAGCCCCAGCATTTT
CASKGQDNQPQHF
>NA|TRBV7-7|TRBJ2-2|NA
TGTGCCAGCAGCTTTCGACAGAACACCGGGGAGCTGTTTTTT
CASSFRQNTGELFF
>NA|TRBV5-6|TRBJ2-7|NA
TGTGCCAGCAGCCTCCGCTACGAGCAGTACTTC
CASSLRYEQYF
>few|TRBV10-3|TRBJ2-4|NA
TGTGCCACGGGGGTCGGCCCCGAGCTTATAGCCAAAAACATTCAGTACTTC
CATGVGPELIAKNIQYF
>NA|TRBV14|TRBJ1-2|NA
TGTGCCAGCAGCCCATCTCAGGGCTGGTATGGCTACACCTTC
CASSPSQGWYGYTF
>NA|TRBV9|TRBJ1-2|NA
TGTGCCAGCAGCGTAGACCGAGCTAACTATGGCTACACCTTC
CASSVDRANYGYTF
>NA|TRBV5-1|TRBJ1-4|TRBD1
TGCGCCAGCAGCTTGACAGGGGCGGGTAATGAAAAACTGTTTTTT
CASSLTGAGNEKLFF
>NA|TRBV6-1|TRBJ1-6|NA
TGTGCCAGCCGCGCGGTCACAGGGAGACATTCACCCCTCCACTTT
CASRAVTGRHSPLHF
>NA|TRBV27|TRBJ1-5|TRBD1
TGTGCCAGCAGTCCGAACAGGGGGCTTGACGGCAATCAGCCCCAGCATTTT
CASSPNRGLDGNQPQHF
>NA|TRBV19|TRBJ2-7|TRBD2
TGTGCCAGTAGTATTACGGGCGGGGGGTCCTACGAGCAGTACTTC
CASSITGGGSYEQYF
>NA|TRBV7-2|TRBJ2-1|NA
TGTGCCAGCAGCTCGGCGGGGTACAATGAGCAGTTCTTC
CASSSAGYNEQFF
>few|TRBV6-5|TRBJ1-2|NA
TGTGCCAGCAGTGAGGGTCGAAGTACCTATGGCTACACCTTC
CASSEGRSTYGYTF
>NA|TRBV30|TRBJ1-2|TRBD1
TGTGCCTGGAGTCCGGGACAGGGTTTATATGGCTACACCTTC
CAWSPGQGLYGYTF